This T cell receptor beta chain was retrieved from a study of PD-1 blockade in classical Hodgkin lymphoma. Overall study findings and caveats: CD4+ but not CD8+ TCR diversity rose significantly by C4D1. Relapsed/refractory patients reportedly had the lowest baseline TCR diversity, below newly diagnosed patients, who were below healthy donors.

Comments on this clone: Its antigen is currently unknown.

Regarding time point: cycle 4 day 1 (C4D1), after more than five weeks of nivolumab. All patients experienced relapse after autologous stem cell transplantation, and brentuximab vedotin exposure was variable. Best responses were complete response, partial response or progressive disease. Using immunoSEQ multiplex PCR, the repertoire was profiled, and TCRdb retains in-frame clones only, with some absent. The sample holds some 95,000 clones; 90% are singletons and the top ten take about 2.9%. The sequence was obtained from a human donor with classical Hodgkin lymphoma. The sequencing used peripheral blood mononuclear cells (PBMCs), collected before the fourth cycle of nivolumab.

CDR3 protein: CASSTSQGAIGNIQYF. CDR3 sequence (DNA): TGCGCCAGCAGCACGTCGCAGGGGGCCATCGGAAACATTCAGTACTTC. The rearrangement joins TRBV5-1 to TRBJ2-4; 8 nucleotides agree with TRBD1. CDR3 length: 16 amino acids. With V trimmed by 4 bases and J by 6 bases, 12 bases remained unmatched. Germline V gene lookup returns CDR1 SGHRS and CDR2 YFSETQ.